The clone carrying this TCR beta chain was seen at least ten times. Its specificity is not known. One end of the junction varies from germline; a read error may be responsible. Time point meaning: pre-sensitization, week 0. The treatment here: therapeutic diphenylcyclopropenone sensitization with weekly scalp DPC. Blood draws came first, before each patch test. The study enrolled 18 to 70-year-old alopecia patients suitable for DPC. The data were obtained in a study of human T cells and chemical hapten exposure. Whole-study findings and limits: Compared with pre-sensitization or healthy control sets, expanded TCRs clustered more.

For the library, individual cDNA molecules each received unique molecular identifiers. TCRdb processed the RACE reads anew with MiXCR; each CDR3 protein has one entry. The table has 95,000 to 100,000 distinct CDR3 sequences, less than 14% seen once. Source: whole blood, taken in connection with sensitization to the hapten diphenylcyclopropenone (DPC). The clonotype comes from a woman aged 60-70 years with alopecia areata. Some clones in this sample may be carry-over from other donors' samples.

The CDR3 protein is CSVEGLLGAGNEQFF. In DNA, the CDR3 is TGCAGCGTCGAAGGCTTGTTAGGCGCGGGGAATGAGCAGTTCTTC. The genes are TRBV29-1 and TRBJ2-1; TRBD2 is a possible D gene (6 bases). Germline V gene lookup returns CDR1 SQVTM and CDR2 ANQGSEA. This CDR3 has 15 amino acids.